This TCR beta chain was obtained from a study of early T cells in non-severe SARS-CoV-2 infection. Whole-study context: Chains were unpaired, as sequencing was done on bulk RNA from unsorted whole blood.

Findings of the study overall: Using VDJdb, the matching emphasized anti-spike CD8 responses while missing private and CD4 specificities.

Germline V gene sequence: CDR1 MNHEY, CDR2 SMNVEV (reference sequence). The length of the CDR3 is 11 residues. Deletions cut 4 bases from V and 3 bases from J, with 3 bases between. A note on this clonotype: No antigen is known for it.

TCRdb reprocessed the 5' RACE reads via MiXCR and lists one record per CDR3 protein. The sample yields some 91,000 distinct CDR3 sequences, 9.5% to 12% seen once. The clonotype was recovered from an adult who was a healthcare worker with PCR-confirmed SARS-CoV-2 infection or an uninfected control (not recorded which). The sample in question was whole blood, obtained at baseline. V usage is TRBV27 and J usage is TRBJ2-5; D is uncertain. The CDR3 spells CASSSEETQYF. CDR3 bases: TGTGCCAGCAGTTCCGAAGAGACCCAGTACTTC.